This T cell receptor beta chain was identified during a study of cytomegalovirus exposure and HLA in healthy donors (dated by TCRdb to the late 2010s). For context, the study as a whole: A later analysis indicated that the 120 validation repertoires were generated on the platform also employed for the roughly 650 repertoires of the first cohort. The study aimed to test whether signatures of past pathogen exposure could be identified by cataloging public T cell receptors. Besides the first cohort of roughly 640 subjects, a separate validation cohort made up of 120 different subjects was used. The study combined high-throughput TCR immunosequencing, statistical association of individual TCRs with disease status, and machine learning to predict cytomegalovirus infection status. Summary of the overall study and its limitations: All 120 or so repertoires were used to score co-occurrence in the validation cohort in a later analysis, because that analysis had no HLA typing for the cohort. Cytomegalovirus status was reported to be diagnosed by the classifier with high specificity and sensitivity in both the original and validation cohorts. Most TCR sequences were seen in very few donors, while some public TCRs were found in many individuals. The authors suggested that the approach could potentially be generalized to other disease states and immunological phenotypes. A few of the identified cytomegalovirus-associated TCR beta chains were confirmed in vitro to be specific for cytomegalovirus antigens. A later analysis found that TCRs clustered in the first cohort also tended to co-occur in the roughly 120 validation repertoires, with 90% to 95% of cluster scores above 0. The study gave a list of about 160 TCR beta chains associated with cytomegalovirus.

V is shortened by 4 bases, J by 4 bases, and the region joining them spans 11 bases. The CDR3 contains 14 residues, cysteine and phenylalanine counted. Solely the CDR3 DNA is kept, with 42 bases framed from the first base. CDR1 MNHNS and CDR2 SASEGT are derived from the germline V gene. The donors belonged to the validation cohort of over a hundred subjects, which was separate from the approximately 610-subject first cohort. Of note for this clone: Its antigen is still unknown. Base-call qualities are not available, and no considerably larger clone is one nucleotide away.

The library relied on the immunoSEQ multiplex PCR assay. On the study's bioinformatics: A statistical classification framework was built to diagnose cytomegalovirus status from the catalog of TCR beta chain sequences. The clones in this table, taken by TCRdb from immuneACCESS, are in-frame only. Not every clone is retained; where verified, under half of the shortfall comes from an unresolved V gene, and the cause of the rest is unknown. That table furnishes V, J and clone size, whereas the DNA furnished D and trimming. The sample table shows fewer than 200,000 clones, and about 89% are seen once. The top ten clones comprise more than 5.5% of the sample.

The clonotype originates from a man aged 30 to 45 in good health and CMV-seropositive. The sequence joins TRBV6-1 to TRBJ1-5; no D gene call is confident. Material for sequencing was PBMCs. The base sequence is TGTGCCAGCAGTGTAATGGGATCAAATCAGCCCCAGCATTTT. Translated, it gives CASSVMGSNQPQHF.